This T cell receptor (beta chain) was captured by sequencing in a study of blood T cells in healthy people across ages. Background on the study: Template switching recovered approximately one barcoded beta molecule for every two T cells.

A second PCR, run for about 7 to 11 cycles, used a sample-barcoded 5' primer plus a J-beta primer mix. MiXCR, run by TCRdb on the 5' RACE reads, gives a single entry per CDR3 protein. The sample shows around 1,000,000 distinct CDR3 sequences, almost 25% of them seen only once. This CDR3 is built from 15 residues. Per germline, CDR1 WNHNN and CDR2 SYGVQD (reference sequence). These data were also reused for a study on T cells of mothers and their children. In that study: Nine systemically healthy Caucasian donors: three mothers, six children.

This sequence originates from a girl aged 2-10 years in good health. The chain uses TRBV10-1 and TRBJ2-5; possible D gene TRBD1, 5 bases. The DNA end is a closer match to TRBJ2-1, so the J assignment may be wrong. Material for sequencing was blood. CDR3 nucleotide sequence: TGCGCCAGCAGTGAGTCTGGGGCCCCGCTCAATGAGCAGTTCTTC. It encodes CASSESGAPLNEQFF.